The T cell receptor beta chain under discussion was sequenced for a study of blood T cell repertoires in COVID-19. At the level of the study: Sites in the United States, Italy and Spain provided acute and convalescent COVID-19 samples. Sources were T cells, B-cell-depleted T cells, or PBMCs; the material itself was cDNA or gDNA.

The V gene lost 1 base and the J gene lost 8 bases, with 11 bases spanning the gap. The CDR3 is 13 residues long. Germline CDR1 and CDR2: LNHDA and SQIVND (reference sequence). Per the original methods: It was from reference gene primer amplification that nucleated cell counts were estimated. The method was immunoSEQ multiplex PCR; TCRdb's version includes in-frame clones alone and lacks a portion of them. V, J and clone size were drawn from that table, and D and trimming were deduced from the DNA. The table has about 150,000 clones, approximately 91% seen once. The clonotype comes from a man aged 45-65 years with acute or convalescent COVID-19. The rearrangement joins TRBV19 to TRBJ1-2; tentatively, D is TRBD1 (5 bases). The sequencing input was peripheral blood. The CDR3 DNA sequence: TGTGCCAGTAGTATAGTGGACAATCAGGGCTACACCTTC. Protein: CASSIVDNQGYTF.